This is a list of T cell receptor beta chains from one sample in a study of control samples from healthy donors and cancer patients. Clones were read by immunoSEQ multiplex PCR, and TCRdb kept only the in-frame ones, dropping some. The sample records about 130,000 clones, roughly 91% being singletons. Sequencing was performed on PBMCs. The source is a man in his fifties with head and neck cancer. CDR3s include the opening cysteine and the closing phenylalanine or tryptophan. The order of the fields is D gene, V gene, CDR3 length, J gene, CDR3 protein, CDR3 DNA. A D gene is named only where the DNA matches it firmly.

D gene: NA; V gene: TRBV3-1/TRBV3-2; CDR3 length: 12; J gene: TRBJ1-2; CDR3 protein: CASSQVSYGYTF; CDR3 DNA: TGTGCCAGCAGCCAAGTAAGTTATGGCTACACCTTC
D gene: TRBD1; V gene: TRBV6-6; CDR3 length: 13; J gene: TRBJ1-5; CDR3 protein: CASSNGQVQPQHF; CDR3 DNA: TGTGCCAGCAGTAACGGACAGGTACAGCCCCAGCATTTT
D gene: NA; V gene: TRBV10-3; CDR3 length: 12; J gene: TRBJ1-4; CDR3 protein: CAISRGGEKLFF; CDR3 DNA: TGTGCCATCTCCCGGGGCGGTGAAAAACTGTTTTTT
D gene: TRBD1; V gene: TRBV12-5; CDR3 length: 17; J gene: TRBJ2-5; CDR3 protein: CASGNTDRGSGQETQYF; CDR3 DNA: TGTGCTAGTGGCAACACCGACAGGGGGAGTGGGCAAGAGACCCAGTACTTC
D gene: NA; V gene: TRBV5-1; CDR3 length: 14; J gene: TRBJ2-3; CDR3 protein: CASSLSQGTDTQYF; CDR3 DNA: TGCGCCAGCAGCTTGTCTCAGGGAACAGATACGCAGTATTTT
D gene: TRBD1; V gene: TRBV11-2; CDR3 length: 16; J gene: TRBJ2-7; CDR3 protein: CASSALGTGSRYEQYF; CDR3 DNA: TGTGCCAGCAGCGCACTAGGGACAGGGTCGAGATACGAGCAGTACTTC
D gene: NA; V gene: TRBV20-1; CDR3 length: 11; J gene: TRBJ1-2; CDR3 protein: CSASEMGGYTF; CDR3 DNA: TGCAGTGCTAGCGAGATGGGGGGCTACACCTTC
D gene: NA; V gene: TRBV19; CDR3 length: 15; J gene: TRBJ2-7; CDR3 protein: CASSPGPVSSYEQYF; CDR3 DNA: TGTGCCAGTAGTCCGGGACCCGTGAGCTCCTACGAGCAGTACTTC
D gene: NA; V gene: TRBV30; CDR3 length: 11; J gene: TRBJ1-1; CDR3 protein: CAWSRNTEAFF; CDR3 DNA: TGTGCCTGGAGTAGGAACACTGAAGCTTTCTTT
D gene: NA; V gene: TRBV7-8; CDR3 length: 15; J gene: TRBJ2-1; CDR3 protein: CASSLWGLPENEQFF; CDR3 DNA: TGTGCCAGCAGCCTGTGGGGACTTCCGGAGAATGAGCAGTTCTTC
D gene: TRBD2; V gene: TRBV4-2; CDR3 length: 18; J gene: TRBJ2-2; CDR3 protein: CASSKPALAGGNTGELFF; CDR3 DNA: TGTGCCAGCAGCAAACCTGCCCTTGCGGGGGGGAACACCGGGGAGCTGTTTTTT
D gene: NA; V gene: TRBV6-5; CDR3 length: 14; J gene: TRBJ2-3; CDR3 protein: CASSQRQSTDTQYF; CDR3 DNA: TGTGCCAGCAGTCAACGACAGAGCACAGATACGCAGTATTTT
D gene: NA; V gene: TRBV19; CDR3 length: 12; J gene: TRBJ1-6; CDR3 protein: CASSLPLSPLHF; CDR3 DNA: TGTGCCAGTAGTTTGCCCTTATCACCCCTCCACTTT
D gene: TRBD1; V gene: TRBV2; CDR3 length: 13; J gene: TRBJ2-2; CDR3 protein: CASRITGAGELFF; CDR3 DNA: TGTGCCAGCAGGATAACAGGGGCCGGGGAGCTGTTTTTT
D gene: TRBD2; V gene: TRBV14; CDR3 length: 16; J gene: TRBJ2-5; CDR3 protein: CASSQGWAGVQETQYF; CDR3 DNA: TGTGCCAGCAGCCAAGGGTGGGCGGGGGTCCAAGAGACCCAGTACTTC